The rows below give T cell receptor beta chains drawn from one sample of a study of graft-versus-host responses after intestinal transplantation. Their antigen targets remain unknown. Produced via immunoSEQ multiplex PCR; TCRdb's table is partial and in-frame only. The table has 90,000 to 120,000 clones, about 87% seen once. Sequenced here: unstimulated CD4+ T cells sorted from spleen or lymph node cells, sampled before transplant. The origin of the receptors is a human donor who was the organ donor for an intestinal transplant. Each CDR3 is given with its conserved first and last residue. Not every row has a clone size; where given, it reads once, few, many or a size class.

TRBV6-1 - CASSEARTGISYEQYF
TRBV6-5 - CATGAGPSYEQYF
TRBV12-5 few CASKLAPVYEQYF
TRBV5-1 few CASTHSPGTETQYF
TRBV9 - CASSVGTHYEQYF
TRBV5-8 - CASSLPGAKNYEQYF
TRBV5-1 - CASSLDRGREQYF
TRBV6-6 - CASSLTGTGKGPQHF
TRBV5-4 - CASSLAGTSASYNEQFF
TRBV7-2 - CASSQRFGLAAYEQYF
TRBV6-1 - CASSTFNEQFF
TRBV18 - CASSPPAGTSTDTQYF